This T cell receptor (beta chain) is drawn from a study of blood T cell repertoires in COVID-19. Study-wide context: The United States, Italy and Spain provided the acute and convalescent COVID-19 samples.

The V gene's germline CDR1 is MDHEN and CDR2 SYDVKM. J lost 5 bases, V lost 2 bases, and 5 bases had no gene match. The CDR3 consists of 15 residues. In the original processing: Amplifying reference gene primers gave estimates of nucleated cell counts. Using immunoSEQ multiplex PCR, the repertoire was profiled, and TCRdb retains in-frame clones only, with some absent. V, J and clone size are those of that table, while D and trimming were read from the DNA. The table includes 93,000 or so clones, 75% to 90% detected once. The sequencing input was peripheral blood. The TCR was taken from a human donor in a cohort sampled during active or convalescent COVID-19. The chain uses TRBV28 and TRBJ1-4, with 7 bases aligning to TRBD1. The CDR3 loop is CASSLGSGGNEKLFF. The CDR3 region has the DNA TGTGCCAGCAGTTTAGGGTCAGGGGGGAATGAAAAACTGTTTTTT.